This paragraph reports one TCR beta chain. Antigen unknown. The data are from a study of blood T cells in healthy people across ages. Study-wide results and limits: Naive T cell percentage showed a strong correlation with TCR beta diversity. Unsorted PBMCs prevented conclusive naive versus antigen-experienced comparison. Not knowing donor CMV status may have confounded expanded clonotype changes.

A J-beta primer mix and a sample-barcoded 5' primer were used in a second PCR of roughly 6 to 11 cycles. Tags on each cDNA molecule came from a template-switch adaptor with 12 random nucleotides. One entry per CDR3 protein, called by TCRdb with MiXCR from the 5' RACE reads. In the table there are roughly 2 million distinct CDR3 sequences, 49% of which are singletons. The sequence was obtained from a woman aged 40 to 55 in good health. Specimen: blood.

The CDR3 loop is CASSYTVQGSWAGANVLTF. The CDR3 DNA reads as TGTGCCAGCAGTTACACGGTACAGGGTAGTTGGGCTGGGGCCAACGTCCTGACTTTC. The V call is TRBV6-2 or TRBV6-3, the J call TRBJ2-6, with a possible D match to TRBD1 (6 bases). Looked up from germline, CDR1 is MNHEY and CDR2 is SVGEGT. V was cut by 2 bases and J by 2 bases, with 19 bases left in between. The CDR3 consists of 19 residues.